The 12 T cell receptor beta chains listed next were all sequenced from one sample in a study of blood T cell repertoires in COVID-19. Data came from immunoSEQ multiplex PCR; TCRdb stores just in-frame clones and leaves some out. The profile shows around 170,000 clones, under 85% of them singletons. Sequenced sample: peripheral blood. Source of these receptors: a man between 70 and 80 years old who had recovered from COVID-19.

The chain carries TRBV19 and TRBJ2-1, with 12 nucleotides matching TRBD2. V lost 1 base, J lost 9 bases, and 4 bases stayed unmatched. CDR3 length: 15 residues. CDR1 is LNHDA, CDR2 SQIVND, per germline (reference sequence). CDR3 protein: CASSIVASGRVEQFF. DNA of the CDR3: TGTGCCAGTAGTATAGTGGCTAGCGGGAGGGTTGAGCAGTTCTTC.

The J gene is TRBJ2-3, the V gene TRBV7-9; TRBD2 matches 8 bases. Germline V gene sequence: CDR1 SEHNR, CDR2 FQNEAQ (reference sequence). CDR3 length: 17 residues. Trimming cost V 2 bases and J 1 base; bases outside gene matches: 8. The CDR3, as DNA: TGTGCCAGCAGCTTAAGCGGAAGCGGGAGAGGCACAGATACGCAGTATTTT. Translated, it gives CASSLSGSGRGTDTQYF.

V gene TRBV24-1 combines with J gene TRBJ2-3, with 15 bases that match TRBD2. The CDR3 contains 18 residues. Losses at the gene ends were 4 bases for V and 4 bases for J; bases not matched to a gene: 8. Germline V gene sequence: CDR1 KGHDR, CDR2 SFDVKD. This CDR3 reads CATSEPGTSGRWADTQYF. In nucleotides, the CDR3 is TGTGCCACCAGTGAACCAGGGACTAGCGGGAGGTGGGCAGATACGCAGTATTTT.

The rearrangement uses TRBV19 and TRBJ2-2; 7 bases map to TRBD2. The CDR3 runs to 17 residues. V gave up 3 bases and J gave up 5 bases; unmatched junction bases: 12. Germline-derived CDR1 and CDR2 are LNHDA and SQIVND (reference sequence). Here the CDR3 DNA reads TGTGCCAGTAGTATCTATTTGTGGGAGGGCCGAACCGGGGAGCTGTTTTTT. This translates into CASSIYLWEGRTGELFF.

This clone was seen only a few times. The chain links TRBV19 to TRBJ2-1, with 8 bases that match TRBD2. Trimming cost V 6 bases and J 3 bases; bases outside gene matches: 7. Germline lookup yields CDR1 LNHDA and CDR2 SQIVND (reference sequence). The CDR3 loop spans 15 amino acids. The CDR3 nucleotides read TGTGCCAGTAGGCCGAGCGGGAGCCACTACAATGAGCAGTTCTTC. This sequence encodes CASRPSGSHYNEQFF.

V and J are TRBV7-9 and TRBJ2-2; 11 positions agree with TRBD1. V shed 7 bases, J shed 3 bases, and the junction held 4 bases outside the gene matches. Germline-derived CDR1 and CDR2 are SEHNR and FQNEAQ (reference sequence). The CDR3 is 15 residues long. This CDR3 reads CASTRGQGDTGELFF. CDR3 DNA sequence: TGTGCCAGCACCAGGGGACAGGGGGACACCGGGGAGCTGTTTTTT.

This sequence joins TRBV12-3 or TRBV12-4 and TRBJ1-2, with a tentative D call TRBD1 (5 bases). The CDR3 runs 12 residues. V lost 3 bases, J lost 4 bases, and 6 bases lay in between. CDR3 amino acids: CASSLGPYGYTF. The DNA for the CDR3 is TGTGCCAGCAGTTTGGGGCCCTATGGCTACACCTTC.

This clone appeared a few times. This rearrangement joins TRBV6-5 to TRBJ2-7, with a possible D match to TRBD1 (5 bases). Germline CDR1 MNHEY, CDR2 SVGAGI. V lost 1 base and J lost 3, with 7 bases in between. The CDR3 contains 13 residues. The CDR3 DNA sequence: TGTGCCAGCAGTTACTATCAGGGCTACGAGCAGTACTTC. This sequence encodes CASSYYQGYEQYF.

This clone showed up just a few times. V usage is TRBV9 and J usage is TRBJ2-7; 12 positions match TRBD2. Looked up from germline, CDR1 is SGDLS and CDR2 is YYNGEE. This CDR3 region has 15 residues. The junction had 6 bases not matched to a gene; V was cut back by 2 bases and J by 6 bases. The CDR3 DNA sequence: TGTGCCAGCAGCGTCGGACTAGCGGGAACGGGCGAGCAGTACTTC. Amino acid sequence: CASSVGLAGTGEQYF. Complete variable domain (other parts from reference TRBV9 and TRBJ2-7): DSGVTQTPKHLITATGQRVTLRCSPRSGDLSVYWYQQSLDQGLQFLIQYYNGEERAKGNILERFSAQQFPDLHSELNLSSLELGDSALYFCASSVGLAGTGEQYFGPGTRLTVT.

This clone is labeled as medium-sized. The rearrangement uses TRBV9 and TRBJ2-1; D ambiguous. CDR1 SGDLS and CDR2 YYNGEE come from the germline V gene. The ends were cut back, 0 bases at V and 0 bases at J, with 7 bases in the middle. CDR3 size: 15 residues. The CDR3 bases are TGTGCCAGCAGCGTAGGCCCGAGCTCCTACAATGAGCAGTTCTTC. It codes for CASSVGPSSYNEQFF.

V gene TRBV24-1 combines with J gene TRBJ2-7, with 10 nucleotides matching TRBD2. J lost 2 bases, V lost 3 bases, and 9 bases had no gene match. CDR3 length: 17 residues. Germline loops: CDR1 KGHDR, CDR2 SFDVKD. CDR3 sequence (DNA): TGTGCCACCAGTGATGCCGGGGCTAGCGGGAGTCCCTACGAGCAGTACTTC. Its protein is CATSDAGASGSPYEQYF.

The V and J genes are TRBV30 and TRBJ1-4; tentatively, D is TRBD1 (5 bases). The length of the CDR3 is 12 residues. CDR1 is GTSNPN and CDR2 is SVGIG in the germline V gene (reference sequence). V dropped 3 bases and J dropped 5 bases, with 7 bases sitting between them. This CDR3 reads CAWRSGNEKLFF. CDR3 nucleotide sequence: TGTGCCTGGAGATCAGGGAATGAAAAACTGTTTTTT.